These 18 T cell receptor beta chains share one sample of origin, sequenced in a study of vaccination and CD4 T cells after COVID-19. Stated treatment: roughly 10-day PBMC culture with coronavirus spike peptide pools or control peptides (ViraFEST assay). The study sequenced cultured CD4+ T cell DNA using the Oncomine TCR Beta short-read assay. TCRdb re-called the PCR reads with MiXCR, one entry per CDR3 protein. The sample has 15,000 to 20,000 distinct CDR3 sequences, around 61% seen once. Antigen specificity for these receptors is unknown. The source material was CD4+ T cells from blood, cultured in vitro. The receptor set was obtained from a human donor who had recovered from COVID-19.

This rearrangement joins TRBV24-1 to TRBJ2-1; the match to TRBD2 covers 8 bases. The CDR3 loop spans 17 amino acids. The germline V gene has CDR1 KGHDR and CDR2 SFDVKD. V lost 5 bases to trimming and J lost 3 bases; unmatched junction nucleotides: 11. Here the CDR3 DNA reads TGTGCCACCAGTGTCTCGACTAGCGCGTATGGCTACAATGAGCAGTTCTTC. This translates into CATSVSTSAYGYNEQFF.

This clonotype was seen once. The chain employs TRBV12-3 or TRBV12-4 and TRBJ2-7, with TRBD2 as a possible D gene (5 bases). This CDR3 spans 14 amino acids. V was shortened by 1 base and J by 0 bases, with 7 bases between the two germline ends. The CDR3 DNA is TGTGCCAGCAGTTTAGTCGGGGACTCCTACGAGCAGTACTTC. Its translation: CASSLVGDSYEQYF.

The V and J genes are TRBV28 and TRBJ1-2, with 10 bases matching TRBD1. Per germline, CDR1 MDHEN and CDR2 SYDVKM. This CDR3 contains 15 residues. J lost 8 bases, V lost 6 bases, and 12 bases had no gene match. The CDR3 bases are TGTGCCAGCAGGCGATCGACAGGGGGCGCCGGGGGCTACACCTTC. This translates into CASRRSTGGAGGYTF.

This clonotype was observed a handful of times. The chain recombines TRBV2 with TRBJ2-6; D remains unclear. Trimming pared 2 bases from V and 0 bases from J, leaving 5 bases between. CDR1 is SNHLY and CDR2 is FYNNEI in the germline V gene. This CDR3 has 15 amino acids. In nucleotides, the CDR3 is TGTGCCAGCAGTGAACGGTACTCTGGGGCCAACGTCCTGACTTTC. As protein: CASSERYSGANVLTF.

For the CDR3, the DNA is TGTGCCAGCAGCCGACAGGGAGGGAATTCACCCCTCCACTTT. It codes for CASSRQGGNSPLHF. The chain carries TRBV3-1 and TRBJ1-6; 7 nucleotides line up with TRBD1. CDR1 and CDR2 from the germline V gene are LGHDT and YNNKEL (reference sequence). The V and J ends lost 4 bases and 7 bases, in that order; junction bases with no gene match: 4. This CDR3 region has 14 residues.

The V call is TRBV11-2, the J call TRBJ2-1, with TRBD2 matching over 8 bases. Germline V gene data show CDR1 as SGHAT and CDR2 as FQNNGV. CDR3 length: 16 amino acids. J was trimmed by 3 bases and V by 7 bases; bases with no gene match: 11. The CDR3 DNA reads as TGTGCCAGCACCAAGACTAGCGCCGGAAACTACAATGAGCAGTTCTTC. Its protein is CASTKTSAGNYNEQFF.

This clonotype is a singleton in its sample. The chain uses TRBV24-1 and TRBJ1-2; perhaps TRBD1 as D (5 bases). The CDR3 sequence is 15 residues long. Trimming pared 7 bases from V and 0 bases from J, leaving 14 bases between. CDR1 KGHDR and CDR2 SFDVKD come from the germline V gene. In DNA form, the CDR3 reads TGTGCCACCAGCTCCCCGGGGGGAGCTAACTATGGCTACACCTTC. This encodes CATSSPGGANYGYTF.

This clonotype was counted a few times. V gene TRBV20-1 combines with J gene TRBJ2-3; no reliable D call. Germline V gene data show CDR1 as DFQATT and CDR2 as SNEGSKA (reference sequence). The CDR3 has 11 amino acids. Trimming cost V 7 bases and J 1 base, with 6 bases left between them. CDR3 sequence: CSVGRTDTQYF. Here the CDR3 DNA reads TGCAGTGTGGGCCGCACAGATACGCAGTATTTT.

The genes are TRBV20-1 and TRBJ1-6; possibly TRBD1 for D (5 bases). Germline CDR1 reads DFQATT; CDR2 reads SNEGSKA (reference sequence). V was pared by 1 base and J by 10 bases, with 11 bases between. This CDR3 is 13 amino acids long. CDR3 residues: CSARGPRVSPLHF. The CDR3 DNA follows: TGCAGTGCTAGAGGCCCCAGGGTATCACCCCTCCACTTT.

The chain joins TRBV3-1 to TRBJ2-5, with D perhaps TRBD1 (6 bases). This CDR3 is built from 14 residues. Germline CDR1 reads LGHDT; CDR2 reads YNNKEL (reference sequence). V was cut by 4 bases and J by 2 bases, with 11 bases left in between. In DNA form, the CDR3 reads TGTGCCAGCAGCCGATCACAGGGTCAAGAGACCCAGTACTTC. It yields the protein CASSRSQGQETQYF.

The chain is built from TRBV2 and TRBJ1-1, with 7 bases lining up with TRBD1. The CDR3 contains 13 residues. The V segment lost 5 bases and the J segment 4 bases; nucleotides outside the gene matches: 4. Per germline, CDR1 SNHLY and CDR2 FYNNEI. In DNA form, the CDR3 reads TGTGCCAGCAGTCAACAGGGGTCCACTGAAGCTTTCTTT. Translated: CASSQQGSTEAFF. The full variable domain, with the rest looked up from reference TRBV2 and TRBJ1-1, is EPEVTQTPSHQVTQMGQEVILRCVPISNHLYFYWYRQILGQKVEFLVSFYNNEISEKSEIFDDQFSVERPDGSNFTLKIRSTKLEDSAMYFCASSQQGSTEAFFGQGTRLTVV.

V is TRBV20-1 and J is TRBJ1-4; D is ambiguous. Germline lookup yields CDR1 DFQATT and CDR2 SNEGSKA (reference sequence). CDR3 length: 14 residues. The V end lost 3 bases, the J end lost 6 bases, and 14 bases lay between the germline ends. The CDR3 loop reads CSASYQNFYEKLFF. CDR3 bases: TGCAGTGCTAGTTACCAGAACTTTTATGAAAAACTGTTTTTT.

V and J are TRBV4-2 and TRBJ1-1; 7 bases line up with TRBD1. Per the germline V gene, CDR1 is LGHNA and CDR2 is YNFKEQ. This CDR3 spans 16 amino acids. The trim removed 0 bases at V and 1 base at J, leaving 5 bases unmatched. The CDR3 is CASSQEKGAGNTEAFF. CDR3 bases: TGTGCCAGCAGCCAAGAAAAGGGGGCAGGGAACACTGAAGCTTTCTTT.

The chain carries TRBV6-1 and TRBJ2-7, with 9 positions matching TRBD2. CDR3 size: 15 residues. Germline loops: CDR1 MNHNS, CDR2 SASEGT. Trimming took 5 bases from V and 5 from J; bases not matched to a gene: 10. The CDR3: CASSRAGVAGDEQYF. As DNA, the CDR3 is TGTGCCAGCAGTCGTGCCGGGGTAGCGGGAGACGAGCAGTACTTC.

CDR3 nucleotide sequence: TGTGCCAGCAGTGTCCCCCTACCGGGACAGTGGGGGGCAGATACGCAGTATTTT. Protein: CASSVPLPGQWGADTQYF. This sequence joins TRBV2 and TRBJ2-3, with a possible D match to TRBD1 (7 bases). Trimming cost V 4 bases and J 4 bases, with 24 bases left between them. Germline CDR1 reads SNHLY; CDR2 reads FYNNEI. CDR3 length equals 18 residues. The whole variable domain, remainder taken from reference TRBV2 and TRBJ2-3, is EPEVTQTPSHQVTQMGQEVILRCVPISNHLYFYWYRQILGQKVEFLVSFYNNEISEKSEIFDDQFSVERPDGSNFTLKIRSTKLEDSAMYFCASSVPLPGQWGADTQYFGPGTRLTVL.

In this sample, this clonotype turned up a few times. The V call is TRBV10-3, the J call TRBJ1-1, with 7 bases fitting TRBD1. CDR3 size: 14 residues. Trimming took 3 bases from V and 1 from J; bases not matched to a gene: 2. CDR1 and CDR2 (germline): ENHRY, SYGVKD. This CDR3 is CAISEGGPNTEAFF. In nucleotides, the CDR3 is TGTGCCATCAGTGAAGGGGGCCCGAACACTGAAGCTTTCTTT.

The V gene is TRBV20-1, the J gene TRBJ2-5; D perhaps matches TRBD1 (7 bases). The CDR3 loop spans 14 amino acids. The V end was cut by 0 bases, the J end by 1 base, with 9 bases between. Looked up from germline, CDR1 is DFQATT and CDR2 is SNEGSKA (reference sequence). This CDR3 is CSARDQGGQETQYF. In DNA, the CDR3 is TGCAGTGCTAGAGATCAGGGGGGCCAAGAGACCCAGTACTTC.

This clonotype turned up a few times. The CDR3 region is CASRLGQVGYNEQFF. DNA of the CDR3: TGTGCCAGCAGGTTGGGACAGGTCGGATACAATGAGCAGTTCTTC. The chain has TRBV7-8 and TRBJ2-1; 8 positions agree with TRBD1. The germline gives CDR1 SGHVS, CDR2 FQNEAQ. Unmatched junction bases numbered 8, after V lost 6 bases and J lost 4 bases. The CDR3 is made up of 15 amino acids.